This TCR beta chain appears in the sequencing data of a study of blood T cells in healthy people across ages. A sample-barcoded 5' primer and a J-beta primer mix were used in a second PCR of roughly 6 to 11 cycles. TCRdb itself ran the 5' RACE reads through MiXCR, one entry per CDR3 protein. The sample comprises 1.5 million to 2 million distinct CDR3 sequences, about 28% of which are singletons, and around 7.7% rests with the top ten. About 9.9 milliliters of peripheral blood were drawn from each donor. Extractions gave at least 6 micrograms of total RNA per sample. Germline V gives CDR1 ENHRY, CDR2 SYGVKD. The CDR3 spans 13 residues. The germline V and J ends were trimmed by 7 bases and 4 bases, with 11 bases remaining between them. With respect to this clonotype: No antigen is known for it.

Whole-study results and caveats: Investigators treated diversity estimates from one million T cells as underestimates.

The sequence was collected from a woman younger than 45 in good health. Sequenced input: blood. The rearrangement links TRBV10-3 to TRBJ1-5; no definite D call. CDR3 coding DNA: TGTGCCATCAAAGGTGACATAAATCAGCCCCAGCATTTT. Encoded protein: CAIKGDINQPQHF.